This is a list of T cell receptor beta chains from one sample in a study of early T cells in non-severe SARS-CoV-2 infection. From the 5' RACE reads, TCRdb called clonotypes with MiXCR, one entry per CDR3 protein. The data contain about 30,000 distinct CDR3 sequences, over 6.5% of them singletons. Material: whole blood. These receptor sequences come from an adult who was a healthcare worker with PCR-confirmed SARS-CoV-2 infection or an uninfected control (not recorded which). Both conserved end residues are part of each CDR3. The D gene is left open where the match is weak. Clone size is not always given. Where it is, it says once, few, many or a class for expanded clones.

size	D	length	V	J	CDR3	DNA
many	-	15	TRBV28	TRBJ2-3	CASSLSVATTDTQYF	TGTGCCAGCAGTTTATCCGTCGCTACCACAGATACGCAGTATTTT
few	TRBD1	13	TRBV7-3	TRBJ1-2	CASSLGQGEGYTF	TGTGCCAGCAGCTTAGGGCAGGGGGAAGGCTACACCTTC
many	TRBD2	18	TRBV4-3	TRBJ2-7	CASSQEELAGELTYEQYF	TGCGCCAGCAGCCAAGAGGAGCTAGCGGGGGAATTAACCTACGAGCAGTACTTC
few	-	13	TRBV20-1	TRBJ2-7	CSAARDGTYEQYF	TGCAGTGCTGCCCGGGACGGGACCTACGAGCAGTACTTC
many	-	15	TRBV2	TRBJ2-7	CASSGGAVSHYEQYF	TGTGCCAGCAGTGGCGGAGCGGTCTCCCACTACGAGCAGTACTTC
-	-	15	TRBV7-3	TRBJ2-3	CASSPQGEGTDTQYF	TGTGCCAGCAGCCCACAGGGAGAGGGGACAGATACGCAGTATTTT
many	-	16	TRBV10-3	TRBJ2-6	CAISEARVLRSNVLTF	TGTGCCATCAGTGAAGCGCGGGTCCTGAGGTCCAACGTCCTGACTTTC
few	-	19	TRBV6-2/TRBV6-3	TRBJ2-1	CASSSQPGRAFSSYNEQFF	TGTGCCAGCAGTTCGCAACCCGGGCGGGCATTTAGCTCCTACAATGAGCAGTTCTTC
many	-	11	TRBV7-2	TRBJ2-7	CASSLSYEQYF	TGTGCCAGCAGCTTATCCTACGAGCAGTACTTC
few	-	13	TRBV12-3/TRBV12-4	TRBJ2-3	CASRPSAIDTQYF	TGTGCCAGCAGGCCAAGCGCCATAGATACGCAGTATTTT
many	TRBD1	14	TRBV9	TRBJ1-1	CASSAKTGFAEAFF	TGTGCCAGCAGCGCAAAGACAGGGTTCGCTGAAGCTTTCTTT